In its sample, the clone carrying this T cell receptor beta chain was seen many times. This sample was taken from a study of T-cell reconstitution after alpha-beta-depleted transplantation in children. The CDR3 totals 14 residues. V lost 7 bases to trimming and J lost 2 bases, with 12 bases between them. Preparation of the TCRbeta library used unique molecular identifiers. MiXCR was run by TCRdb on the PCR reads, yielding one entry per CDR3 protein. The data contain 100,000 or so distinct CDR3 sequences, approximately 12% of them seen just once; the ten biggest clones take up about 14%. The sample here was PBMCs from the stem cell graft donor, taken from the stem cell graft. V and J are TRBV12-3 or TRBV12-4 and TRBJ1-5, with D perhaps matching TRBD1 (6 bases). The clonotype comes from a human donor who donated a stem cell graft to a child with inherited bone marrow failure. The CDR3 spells CASMRGSGNQPQHF. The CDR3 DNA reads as TGTGCCAGCATGAGGGGGTCCGGCAATCAGCCCCAGCATTTT.